This TCR beta chain came from a study of monozygotic twins with cystic fibrosis. Findings of the study overall: Monozygotic CF twins shared more identical nucleotide clonotypes than unrelated patients. Co-twins had the most similar V usage for 13 of 16 pairs, J for 8.

Using immunoSEQ multiplex PCR, the repertoire was profiled, and TCRdb retains in-frame clones only, with some absent. The data show 15,000 or so clones, with 70% to 90% seen just once and roughly 1% held by the top ten. CDR3 length equals 11 residues. Germline V gene sequence: CDR1 MNHNY, CDR2 SVGAGI (reference sequence). Trimming shortened V by 5 bases and J by 2 bases, and 1 base separated the two germline ends. Remarks on this clone: Antigen unknown.

The chain carries TRBV6-6 and TRBJ1-3, with D uncertain. The clonotype originates from a boy under 18 with cystic fibrosis. The sequenced sample consisted of blood. Here the CDR3 reads CASSTGNTIYF. CDR3 in DNA: TGTGCCAGCAGTACTGGAAACACCATATATTTT.